The 25 T cell receptor beta chains listed next were all sequenced from one sample in a study of control samples from healthy donors and cancer patients. Profiling relied on immunoSEQ multiplex PCR, and the TCRdb table lists in-frame clones only, not all of them. The sample holds tens of thousands of clones, 88% seen once. Sequencing used blood. The receptors originated from a woman between 70 and 85 years old in good health.

The chain couples TRBV5-1 to TRBJ2-3, with 9 bases aligning to TRBD2. Germline values: CDR1 SGHRS, CDR2 YFSETQ. J lost 5 bases, V lost 4 bases, and 5 bases had no gene match. CDR3 size: 14 residues. This chain's CDR3 is CASSHETSGDTQYF. The CDR3 DNA reads TGCGCCAGCAGCCATGAGACTAGCGGAGATACGCAGTATTTT.

The chain carries TRBV12-3 or TRBV12-4 and TRBJ2-5; tentatively, D is TRBD1 or TRBD2 (6 bases each). The CDR3 length is 13 residues. The germline V and J ends were trimmed by 3 bases and 4 bases, with 9 bases remaining between them. Here the CDR3 DNA reads TGTGCCAGCAGTTTCGGAGGGGGAGAGACCCAGTACTTC. Protein product: CASSFGGGETQYF.

The rearrangement links TRBV15 to TRBJ2-1; 7 bases are a match to TRBD2. The CDR3 runs to 18 residues. Germline CDR1 LNHNV, CDR2 YYDKDF (reference sequence). V dropped 2 bases and J dropped 10; count of bases not matched to a gene: 20. CDR3 protein: CATSRRPSGGTPHGEQFF. In DNA form, the CDR3 reads TGTGCCACCAGCAGACGCCCGTCGGGGGGAACCCCCCATGGGGAGCAGTTCTTC.

Of note for this clone: This sample includes further DNA sequences coding for the same CDR3. The chain couples TRBV6-6 to TRBJ2-2; 13 nucleotides line up with TRBD2. Germline lookup yields CDR1 MNHNY and CDR2 SVGAGI (reference sequence). The length of the CDR3 is 15 residues. V was clipped by 5 bases and J by 8 bases; unmatched bases: 5. The CDR3: CASSTPGLAGGELFF. As DNA, the CDR3 is TGTGCCAGCAGTACCCCGGGACTAGCGGGGGGGGAGCTGTTTTTT.

The CDR3, as DNA: TGTGCCAGCAGTGACTCTTGGGGGGCTGGTGTTGGAGGCTACACCTTC. This gives the protein CASSDSWGAGVGGYTF. J is TRBJ1-2 and V is TRBV6-4; TRBD1 is a possible D gene (6 bases). Between the trimmed V and J ends, which lost 0 bases and 8 bases, there was a span of 19 bases. The length of the CDR3 is 16 residues. Germline CDR1 and CDR2: MRHNA and SNTAGT.

The gene calls are TRBV6-1 and TRBJ2-2; 7 bases match TRBD2. Trimming took 3 bases from V and 1 from J; bases not matched to a gene: 2. This CDR3 has 15 amino acids. Germline V gene sequence: CDR1 MNHNS, CDR2 SASEGT. The DNA of the CDR3 is TGTGCCAGCAGTGATGTAGCGGGGAACACCGGGGAGCTGTTTTTT. Protein product: CASSDVAGNTGELFF.

J is TRBJ2-1 and V is TRBV6-4; no clear D gene. V lost 0 bases to trimming and J lost 3 bases, with 12 bases between them. There are 16 residues in the CDR3. Germline values: CDR1 MRHNA, CDR2 SNTAGT. The CDR3: CASSDSSGANYNEQFF. The CDR3 nucleotides read TGTGCCAGCAGTGACTCGTCAGGAGCGAACTACAATGAGCAGTTCTTC.

This clone appeared a few times. The V and J genes are TRBV5-1 and TRBJ2-7; 7 positions match TRBD1. V gave up 6 bases and J gave up 5 bases; unmatched junction bases: 11. Germline V gene data show CDR1 as SGHRS and CDR2 as YFSETQ. This CDR3 has 14 residues. The CDR3 protein is CASTRDRGSDEQYF. In DNA, the CDR3 is TGCGCCAGCACCCGGGACAGAGGTTCTGACGAGCAGTACTTC. Based on the CDR3 plus reference TRBV5-1 and TRBJ2-7, the full variable domain is KAGVTQTPRYLIKTRGQQVTLSCSPISGHRSVSWYQQTPGQGLQFLFEYFSETQRNKGNFPGRFSGRQFSNSRSEMNVSTLELGDSALYLCASTRDRGSDEQYFGPGTRLTVT.

This rearrangement joins TRBV9 to TRBJ2-1, with D perhaps being TRBD1 or TRBD2 (5 bases each). CDR3 size: 16 residues. Per germline, CDR1 SGDLS and CDR2 YYNGEE. V shed 0 bases and J shed 7 bases, with 17 bases lying between them. The CDR3 DNA is TGTGCCAGCAGCGTAGATACCCGGGGCAGCTGGAATGAGCAGTTCTTC. Its translation is CASSVDTRGSWNEQFF. Filled out from reference TRBV9 and TRBJ2-1, the complete variable domain reads DSGVTQTPKHLITATGQRVTLRCSPRSGDLSVYWYQQSLDQGLQFLIQYYNGEERAKGNILERFSAQQFPDLHSELNLSSLELGDSALYFCASSVDTRGSWNEQFFGPGTRLTVL.

This chain links TRBV5-1 with TRBJ1-4; D uncertain. V was trimmed by 1 base and J by 1 base, leaving 8 bases between them. The CDR3 is 15 amino acids. The V gene's germline CDR1 is SGHRS and CDR2 YFSETQ. The CDR3 DNA reads TGCGCCAGCAGCTTGAGTGGGGTAACTAATGAAAAACTGTTTTTT. Translation gives CASSLSGVTNEKLFF.

This CDR3 is CASSSGYGYTF. Here the CDR3 DNA reads TGTGCCAGCAGTAGTGGCTATGGCTACACCTTC. The chain recombines TRBV12-3 or TRBV12-4 with TRBJ1-2, with D uncertain. The CDR3 sequence is 11 residues long. V was pared by 5 bases and J by 4 bases, with 5 bases between.

The V gene is TRBV19, the J gene TRBJ1-5; TRBD1 is a possible D gene (6 bases). Germline V gene lookup returns CDR1 LNHDA and CDR2 SQIVND (reference sequence). This CDR3 spans 15 amino acids. The V gene lost 4 bases and the J gene lost 1 base, with 11 bases spanning the gap. The CDR3 coding sequence is TGTGCCAGTAGTACATTACAGGGCAGCAATCAGCCCCAGCATTTT. Protein: CASSTLQGSNQPQHF.

This chain links TRBV5-1 with TRBJ2-1; 14 positions match TRBD2. Germline loops: CDR1 SGHRS, CDR2 YFSETQ. The CDR3 runs 16 residues. J lost 6 bases, V lost 1 base, and 3 bases had no gene match. The CDR3 DNA is TGCGCCAGCAGCTTGCCGGGACTAGCGGGGGCCAATGAGCAGTTCTTC. Amino acids: CASSLPGLAGANEQFF.

The V gene is TRBV20-1, the J gene TRBJ1-1, with D tentatively TRBD1 (5 bases). Trimming cost V 3 bases and J 0 bases, with 17 bases left between them. CDR1 and CDR2 from the germline V gene are DFQATT and SNEGSKA (reference sequence). The CDR3 is 16 amino acids. The CDR3 is CSASGQGIWVNTEAFF. The CDR3 DNA follows: TGCAGTGCTAGTGGGCAGGGAATTTGGGTGAACACTGAAGCTTTCTTT.

The chain links TRBV7-2 to TRBJ1-1; 8 positions match TRBD1. Germline CDR1 is SGHTA and CDR2 is FQGNSA. This CDR3 is built from 14 residues. The V segment lost 5 bases and the J segment 2 bases; nucleotides outside the gene matches: 4. CDR3 bases: TGTGCCAGCAGCCCAGGGGGCAGCAACACTGAAGCTTTCTTT. As protein: CASSPGGSNTEAFF. Looking up the rest from reference TRBV7-2 and TRBJ1-1 gives the full variable domain: GAGVSQSPSNKVTEKGKDVELRCDPISGHTALYWYRQSLGQGLEFLIYFQGNSAPDKSGLPSDRFSAERTGGSVSTLTIQRTQQEDSAVYLCASSPGGSNTEAFFGQGTRLTVV.

The chain uses TRBV5-4 and TRBJ2-3; D may be TRBD1 (6 bases). Germline lookup yields CDR1 SGHNT and CDR2 YYREEE (reference sequence). The CDR3 length is 12 residues. V gave up 2 bases and J gave up 12 bases, with 13 bases separating them. CDR3 region: CASSFLVGAQYF. The CDR3 DNA sequence: TGTGCCAGCAGCTTCCTCGTGGGGGCTCAGTATTTT.

The V and J genes are TRBV13 and TRBJ1-2; 8 positions match TRBD1. This CDR3 is 15 amino acids long. With V trimmed by 0 bases and J by 8 bases, 8 bases remained unmatched. The germline V gene encodes CDR1 PRHDT and CDR2 FYEKMQ (reference sequence). CDR3 nucleotides: TGTGCCAGCAGCTTAGGGGTTTACAGGGGGGAAGGCTACACCTTC. Translation: CASSLGVYRGEGYTF.

V gene TRBV11-2 combines with J gene TRBJ1-6, with D unclear. This CDR3 spans 13 amino acids. Germline lookup yields CDR1 SGHAT and CDR2 FQNNGV. Trimming shortened V by 7 bases and J by 6 bases, and 10 bases separated the two germline ends. CDR3 loop: CASTQSGNSPLHF. The CDR3 nucleotides are TGTGCCAGCACCCAGTCGGGTAATTCACCCCTCCACTTT.

The gene calls are TRBV14 and TRBJ1-5; 7 bases map to TRBD1. Germline V gives CDR1 SGHDN, CDR2 FVKESK. CDR3 length: 14 residues. V lost 4 bases and J lost 2; bases outside the gene matches: 2. The CDR3 sequence: CASSLTGGNQPQHF. In nucleotides, the CDR3 is TGTGCCAGCAGCCTAACAGGGGGCAATCAGCCCCAGCATTTT.

The CDR3, as DNA: TGTGCCACCAGTGACCCTGGAGGACAGCCTCCATATGGCTACACCTTC. Protein: CATSDPGGQPPYGYTF. This chain uses TRBV24-1 with TRBJ1-2, with D possibly TRBD1 on 6 matching bases. Germline values: CDR1 KGHDR, CDR2 SFDVKD. CDR3 length: 16 residues. Deletions cut 4 bases from V and 5 bases from J, with 19 bases between.

The chain links TRBV3-1 (or the pseudogene TRBV3-2) to TRBJ2-2, with 12 bases that match TRBD2. Germline trimming cut 6 bases from V and 6 bases from J; bases unmatched to any gene: 11. This CDR3 spans 17 amino acids. Germline CDR1 LGHDT, CDR2 YNNKEL (reference sequence). In DNA form, the CDR3 reads TGTGCCAGCAGTCAAAGTCGACTAGCGGGAGTACCCGGGGAGCTGTTTTTT. As protein: CASSQSRLAGVPGELFF.

This rearrangement joins TRBV28 to TRBJ1-6; no clear D. CDR1 and CDR2 (germline): MDHEN, SYDVKM. V lost 3 bases to trimming and J lost 3 bases, with 6 bases between them. The CDR3 is 14 residues long. Here the CDR3 reads CASSFSLYNSPLHF. DNA of the CDR3: TGTGCCAGCAGTTTTTCTCTCTATAATTCACCCCTCCACTTT.

The chain is built from TRBV4-1 and TRBJ2-3, with 8 bases fitting TRBD2. Losses at the gene ends were 0 bases for V and 2 bases for J; bases not matched to a gene: 4. This CDR3 is built from 16 residues. Germline CDR1 reads MGHRA; CDR2 reads YSYEKL. The CDR3 DNA is TGCGCCAGCAGCCAAGAGGAGCGGGGGACCACAGATACGCAGTATTTT. This encodes CASSQEERGTTDTQYF.

For the CDR3, the DNA is TGTGCCAGCAGTACTACAGGGTACACTGAAGCTTTCTTT. Protein product: CASSTTGYTEAFF. The chain recombines TRBV9 with TRBJ1-1; weak D call: TRBD1 (6 bases). CDR3 size: 13 residues. V was shortened by 5 bases and J by 3 bases, with 11 bases between the two germline ends. Germline assignment: CDR1 SGDLS and CDR2 YYNGEE.

The V call is TRBV3-1 (or the pseudogene TRBV3-2), the J call TRBJ1-2, with TRBD1 matching over 9 bases. Germline V gives CDR1 LGHDT, CDR2 YNNKEL (reference sequence). The junction had 4 bases not matched to a gene; V was cut back by 5 bases and J by 0 bases. This CDR3 contains 15 residues. The CDR3 here is CASSSGQGPNYGYTF. In nucleotides, the CDR3 is TGTGCCAGCAGCTCGGGACAGGGACCTAACTATGGCTACACCTTC.